The rows below give T cell receptor beta chains drawn from one sample of a study of cytotoxic CD8 clonotypes in ibrutinib-treated CLL. Some clones are missing from TCRdb's copy, which holds only in-frame ones; the method was immunoSEQ multiplex PCR. Of under 200,000 clones listed, approximately 80% are singletons. This material consisted of PBMCs, taken after 24 months of ibrutinib treatment. The receptors originated from a human donor with chronic lymphocytic leukemia. The CDR3 runs from the conserved cysteine through the conserved F or W. A D gene is named only where the DNA matches it firmly. Only some rows state a clone size, as once, few, many or a class for expanded clones.

j_call: TRBJ1-1
v_call: TRBV6-5
d_call: .
clone_size: once
cdr3_nt: TGTGCCAGCATAGGGGTAGGGGTCACTGAAGCTTTCTTT
cdr3_aa: CASIGVGVTEAFF

j_call: TRBJ1-2
v_call: TRBV9
d_call: .
clone_size: .
cdr3_nt: TGTGCCAGCAGCGCCACCGTCGGGGGCTACACCTTC
cdr3_aa: CASSATVGGYTF

j_call: TRBJ1-1
v_call: TRBV4-3
d_call: .
clone_size: few
cdr3_nt: TGCGCCAGCAGTCAAGACCAGGGGATGGACACTGAAGCTTTCTTT
cdr3_aa: CASSQDQGMDTEAFF

j_call: TRBJ2-3
v_call: TRBV7-3
d_call: TRBD2
clone_size: few
cdr3_nt: TGTGCCAGCAGCTTAACCCCTGGGACTAGCGGTAGCACAGATACGCAGTATTTT
cdr3_aa: CASSLTPGTSGSTDTQYF

j_call: TRBJ2-3
v_call: TRBV7-3
d_call: .
clone_size: .
cdr3_nt: TGTGCCAGCAGCTTAATTCACCGCTTAAGGGGTGATACGCAGTATTTT
cdr3_aa: CASSLIHRLRGDTQYF

j_call: TRBJ2-2
v_call: TRBV19
d_call: .
clone_size: .
cdr3_nt: TGTGCCAGTAGTATGCGGGGCATCAAGACGGACACCGGGGAGCTGTTTTTT
cdr3_aa: CASSMRGIKTDTGELFF

j_call: TRBJ1-4
v_call: TRBV28
d_call: .
clone_size: .
cdr3_nt: TGTGCCAGCAGTTTATATGATCTCGAAGGTGATCGAGAAAAACTGTTTTTT
cdr3_aa: CASSLYDLEGDREKLFF

j_call: TRBJ2-3
v_call: TRBV5-1
d_call: .
clone_size: .
cdr3_nt: TGCGCCAGCAGCCCAAACGGGCAGGGCGTCGATACGCAGTATTTT
cdr3_aa: CASSPNGQGVDTQYF

j_call: TRBJ2-2
v_call: TRBV7-3
d_call: TRBD2
clone_size: .
cdr3_nt: TGTGCCAGCAGCTTATTAGCGGGAGGGCCCGGTAACACCGGGGAGCTGTTTTTT
cdr3_aa: CASSLLAGGPGNTGELFF

j_call: TRBJ2-5
v_call: TRBV7-9
d_call: TRBD1
clone_size: once
cdr3_nt: TGTGCCAGCAGCCCCGGGACAGCCGGGGAGACCCAGTACTTC
cdr3_aa: CASSPGTAGETQYF

j_call: TRBJ1-1
v_call: TRBV10-1
d_call: .
clone_size: .
cdr3_nt: TGCGCCAGCAGTGAGCAGGGGAACACTGAAGCTTTCTTT
cdr3_aa: CASSEQGNTEAFF

j_call: TRBJ1-4
v_call: TRBV18
d_call: .
clone_size: once
cdr3_nt: TGTGCCAGCTCACCCCAAGGGGGGGCTAATGAAAAACTGTTTTTT
cdr3_aa: CASSPQGGANEKLFF

j_call: TRBJ2-7
v_call: TRBV30
d_call: TRBD2
clone_size: .
cdr3_nt: TGTGCCTGGAGTGATCCTAACCCGGGACTAGCGGGGGGCTTCAGCTCCTACGAGCAGTACTTC
cdr3_aa: CAWSDPNPGLAGGFSSYEQYF

j_call: TRBJ2-5
v_call: TRBV10-3
d_call: TRBD2
clone_size: .
cdr3_nt: TGTGCCACGCGGGGGACTAGCGGGAGGGAGACCCAGTACTTC
cdr3_aa: CATRGTSGRETQYF

j_call: TRBJ1-2
v_call: TRBV9
d_call: .
clone_size: .
cdr3_nt: TGTGCCAGCAGCAATAGGAACTATGGCTACACCTTC
cdr3_aa: CASSNRNYGYTF

j_call: TRBJ2-7
v_call: TRBV11-1
d_call: .
clone_size: .
cdr3_nt: TGTGCCAGCAGCCCCACAGCTTTCGAGCAGTACTTC
cdr3_aa: CASSPTAFEQYF

j_call: TRBJ2-3
v_call: TRBV6-5
d_call: TRBD2
clone_size: .
cdr3_nt: TGTGCCAGCAGCCCCTTCGGGGGGGGTACAGATACGCAGTATTTT
cdr3_aa: CASSPFGGGTDTQYF

j_call: TRBJ1-1
v_call: TRBV2
d_call: .
clone_size: few
cdr3_nt: TGTGCCAGCAGTGAAACCGCGCAGGGAGACACTGAAGCTTTCTTT
cdr3_aa: CASSETAQGDTEAFF

j_call: TRBJ1-1
v_call: TRBV4-1
d_call: TRBD1
clone_size: .
cdr3_nt: TGCGCCAGCAGCCAAGAAGCGGCAGGGGGTAAGACTGAAGCTTTCTTT
cdr3_aa: CASSQEAAGGKTEAFF

j_call: TRBJ2-2
v_call: TRBV6-5
d_call: .
clone_size: .
cdr3_nt: TGTGCCAGCAGTGGGGATGTCACCGGGGAGCTGTTTTTT
cdr3_aa: CASSGDVTGELFF

j_call: TRBJ1-1
v_call: TRBV7-2
d_call: .
clone_size: few
cdr3_nt: TGTGCCAGCAGCTACCTGTTAGGGAACACTGAAGCTTTCTTT
cdr3_aa: CASSYLLGNTEAFF

j_call: TRBJ1-1
v_call: TRBV30
d_call: .
clone_size: .
cdr3_nt: TGTGCCTGGAGCCTCGACAGGCGGAACACTGAAGCTTTCTTT
cdr3_aa: CAWSLDRRNTEAFF

j_call: TRBJ2-3
v_call: TRBV10-3
d_call: .
clone_size: .
cdr3_nt: TGTGCCATCAGTGCCGGCAGGGCTAGCACAGATACGCAGTATTTT
cdr3_aa: CAISAGRASTDTQYF

j_call: TRBJ1-2
v_call: TRBV7-2
d_call: TRBD1
clone_size: once
cdr3_nt: TGTGCCAGCAGCTTACTAGGGGGCATCGGCTATGGCTACACCTTC
cdr3_aa: CASSLLGGIGYGYTF

j_call: TRBJ2-3
v_call: TRBV6-4
d_call: TRBD2
clone_size: .
cdr3_nt: TGTGCCAGCAGTGGGACTAGCGGGAATACGCAGTATTTT
cdr3_aa: CASSGTSGNTQYF

j_call: TRBJ1-3
v_call: TRBV19
d_call: .
clone_size: few
cdr3_nt: TGTGCCAGTATCGGCTCTGGAAACACCATATATTTT
cdr3_aa: CASIGSGNTIYF

j_call: TRBJ2-7
v_call: TRBV6-1
d_call: .
clone_size: .
cdr3_nt: TGTGCCAGCGCGTCAGGCTACGAGCAGTACTTC
cdr3_aa: CASASGYEQYF

j_call: TRBJ2-7
v_call: TRBV2
d_call: .
clone_size: .
cdr3_nt: TGTGCCAGCAGCATTAGCTCGTACGAGCAGTACTTC
cdr3_aa: CASSISSYEQYF

j_call: TRBJ2-7
v_call: TRBV2
d_call: .
clone_size: .
cdr3_nt: TGTGCCAGCAGCAGCAGAAGGCTAGGGGACGAGTTCTACGAGCAGTACTTC
cdr3_aa: CASSSRRLGDEFYEQYF

j_call: TRBJ1-2
v_call: TRBV7-9
d_call: TRBD1
clone_size: few
cdr3_nt: TGTGCCAGCAGCTACGCGGTGGCAGGGGGCAACAACCGGCGGGGCTACACCTTC
cdr3_aa: CASSYAVAGGNNRRGYTF

j_call: TRBJ2-2
v_call: TRBV28
d_call: .
clone_size: .
cdr3_nt: TGTGCCAGCAGTTTAGGTGCGCTAGGGAACACCGGGGAGCTGTTTTTT
cdr3_aa: CASSLGALGNTGELFF

j_call: TRBJ1-1
v_call: TRBV5-5
d_call: .
clone_size: .
cdr3_nt: TGTGCCAGCAGCTCACGGGACCTGATGCACACTGAAGCTTTCTTT
cdr3_aa: CASSSRDLMHTEAFF

j_call: TRBJ1-5
v_call: TRBV11-3
d_call: .
clone_size: .
cdr3_nt: TGTGCCAGCAGCTTTCCAGGGGTTCAGCCCCAGCATTTT
cdr3_aa: CASSFPGVQPQHF

j_call: TRBJ1-2
v_call: TRBV27
d_call: .
clone_size: .
cdr3_nt: TGTGCCAGCAGTAGGCGCCGGGGCTCCTATGGCTACACCTTC
cdr3_aa: CASSRRRGSYGYTF

j_call: TRBJ2-5
v_call: TRBV10-3
d_call: .
clone_size: .
cdr3_nt: TGTGCCATCAGTGAAGGTGGGGGACGAACCGGGGAGACCCAGTACTTC
cdr3_aa: CAISEGGGRTGETQYF

j_call: TRBJ2-5
v_call: TRBV18
d_call: TRBD1
clone_size: .
cdr3_nt: TGTGCCAGCTCACTCCGGACAGGGGGAGAGACCCAGTACTTC
cdr3_aa: CASSLRTGGETQYF

j_call: TRBJ1-3
v_call: TRBV11-2
d_call: .
clone_size: .
cdr3_nt: TGTGCCAGCAGCTTAAGTCCCTACGGAAACACCATATATTTT
cdr3_aa: CASSLSPYGNTIYF

j_call: TRBJ1-3
v_call: TRBV9
d_call: .
clone_size: .
cdr3_nt: TGTGCCAGCAGCGCGAGTTGGGGGCCAGTCTCTGGAAACACCATATATTTT
cdr3_aa: CASSASWGPVSGNTIYF

j_call: TRBJ1-1
v_call: TRBV12-5
d_call: .
clone_size: once
cdr3_nt: TGTGCTAGTGCCCCAGAGAGGGCGGGAGTGGGCACTGAAGCTTTCTTT
cdr3_aa: CASAPERAGVGTEAFF

j_call: TRBJ2-7
v_call: TRBV4-2
d_call: TRBD1
clone_size: .
cdr3_nt: TGTGCCAGCAGCCAAGAACTGTCCGGGACAGGTCTCTCCTACGAGCAGTACTTC
cdr3_aa: CASSQELSGTGLSYEQYF

j_call: TRBJ2-1
v_call: TRBV4-1
d_call: .
clone_size: few
cdr3_nt: TGCGCCAGCAGCCAAGACCCCGGTGGGGGGAACAATGAGCAGTTCTTC
cdr3_aa: CASSQDPGGGNNEQFF

j_call: TRBJ1-6
v_call: TRBV5-1
d_call: .
clone_size: .
cdr3_nt: TGCGCCAGCAGCTTGGAGTCAGAGATTAATTCACCCCTCCACTTT
cdr3_aa: CASSLESEINSPLHF

j_call: TRBJ1-3
v_call: TRBV6-5
d_call: TRBD1
clone_size: .
cdr3_nt: TGTGCCAGCAGCCGGGACAGGGCTGGAAACACCATATATTTT
cdr3_aa: CASSRDRAGNTIYF

j_call: TRBJ1-1
v_call: TRBV15
d_call: .
clone_size: .
cdr3_nt: TGTGCCACCAGCAGATCAGGGGTTTCCACTGAAGCTTTCTTT
cdr3_aa: CATSRSGVSTEAFF

j_call: TRBJ2-5
v_call: TRBV4-3
d_call: .
clone_size: .
cdr3_nt: TGCGCCAGCAGCGGACTGCTGGGATCAGAAGAGACCCAGTACTTC
cdr3_aa: CASSGLLGSEETQYF

j_call: TRBJ1-5
v_call: TRBV15
d_call: TRBD1
clone_size: .
cdr3_nt: TGTGCCACCAGCATACAACAGGGGAGCAATCAGCCCCAGCATTTT
cdr3_aa: CATSIQQGSNQPQHF

j_call: TRBJ1-4
v_call: TRBV9
d_call: TRBD1
clone_size: .
cdr3_nt: TGTGCCGGCAGCGTTGGACCCGGGACAGGGGACGAAAAACTGTTTTTT
cdr3_aa: CAGSVGPGTGDEKLFF

j_call: TRBJ2-1
v_call: TRBV4-1
d_call: TRBD2
clone_size: .
cdr3_nt: TGCGCCAGCAGCCAAGAAACTAGCGGGAAGAATGAGCAGTTCTTC
cdr3_aa: CASSQETSGKNEQFF

j_call: TRBJ1-4
v_call: TRBV7-2
d_call: .
clone_size: .
cdr3_nt: TGTGCCAGCAGCTTAGGAGGGGAAAAACTGTTTTTT
cdr3_aa: CASSLGGEKLFF

j_call: TRBJ2-1
v_call: TRBV2
d_call: TRBD2
clone_size: once
cdr3_nt: TGTGCCAGGGGACTAGCGGGGTTCACTGAGCAGTTCTTC
cdr3_aa: CARGLAGFTEQFF

j_call: TRBJ2-6
v_call: TRBV18
d_call: TRBD2
clone_size: once
cdr3_nt: TGTGCCAGCTCGCAAGCGGGATCGGGTTTGGCTGGGGCCAACGTCCTGACTTTC
cdr3_aa: CASSQAGSGLAGANVLTF

j_call: TRBJ2-3
v_call: TRBV30
d_call: .
clone_size: .
cdr3_nt: TGTGCCTGGAGTTCCCGGGCCCCGGGAGCGCAGTATTTT
cdr3_aa: CAWSSRAPGAQYF

j_call: TRBJ2-5
v_call: TRBV14
d_call: TRBD2
clone_size: .
cdr3_nt: TGTGCCAGCAGCCAAGTTTTCGTTCAGCGGGGGGATGAAGAGACCCAGTACTTC
cdr3_aa: CASSQVFVQRGDEETQYF

j_call: TRBJ2-7
v_call: TRBV19
d_call: .
clone_size: few
cdr3_nt: TGTGCCAGTAGGCCTTCAGGGCTTGGCTACGAGCAGTACTTC
cdr3_aa: CASRPSGLGYEQYF

j_call: TRBJ1-5
v_call: TRBV2
d_call: .
clone_size: .
cdr3_nt: TGTGCCAGCAGTGAGGACTCGGGGCCCCAGCATTTT
cdr3_aa: CASSEDSGPQHF

j_call: TRBJ1-5
v_call: TRBV7-3
d_call: .
clone_size: .
cdr3_nt: TGTGCCAGCAACCCCGGACGGCTCAATCAGCCCCAGCATTTT
cdr3_aa: CASNPGRLNQPQHF

j_call: TRBJ1-4
v_call: TRBV5-1
d_call: TRBD1
clone_size: .
cdr3_nt: TGCGCCAGCAGCCTCTCCGGGACAGCCGCAACTAATGAAAAACTGTTTTTT
cdr3_aa: CASSLSGTAATNEKLFF

j_call: TRBJ2-7
v_call: TRBV6-5
d_call: .
clone_size: .
cdr3_nt: TGTGCCAGCAGCCCTACCCACACCGTCTCCTACGAGCAGTACTTC
cdr3_aa: CASSPTHTVSYEQYF